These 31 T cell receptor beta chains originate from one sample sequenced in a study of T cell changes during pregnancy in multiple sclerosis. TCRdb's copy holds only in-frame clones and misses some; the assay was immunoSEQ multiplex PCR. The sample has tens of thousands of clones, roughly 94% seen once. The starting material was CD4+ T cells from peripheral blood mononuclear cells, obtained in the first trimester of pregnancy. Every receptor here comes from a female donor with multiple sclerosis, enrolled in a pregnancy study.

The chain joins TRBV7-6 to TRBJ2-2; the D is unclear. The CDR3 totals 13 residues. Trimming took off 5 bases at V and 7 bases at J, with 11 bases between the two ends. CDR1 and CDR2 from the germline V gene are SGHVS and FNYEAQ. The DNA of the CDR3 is TGTGCCAGCAGCCTAAAGTTTGGCGGGGAGCTGTTTTTT. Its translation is CASSLKFGGELFF.

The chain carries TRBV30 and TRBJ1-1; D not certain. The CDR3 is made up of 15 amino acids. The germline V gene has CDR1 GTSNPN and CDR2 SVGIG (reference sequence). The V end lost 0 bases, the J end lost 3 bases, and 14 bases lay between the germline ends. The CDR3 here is CAWSVIWRDDTEAFF. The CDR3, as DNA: TGTGCCTGGAGTGTAATCTGGCGGGATGACACTGAAGCTTTCTTT.

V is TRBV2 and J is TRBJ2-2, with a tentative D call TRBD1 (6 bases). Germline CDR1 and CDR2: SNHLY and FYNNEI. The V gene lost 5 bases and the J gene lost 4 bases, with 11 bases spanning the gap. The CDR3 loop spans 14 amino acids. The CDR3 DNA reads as TGTGCCAGCAGTACAGGGTCTCTCACCGGGGAGCTGTTTTTT. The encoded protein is CASSTGSLTGELFF.

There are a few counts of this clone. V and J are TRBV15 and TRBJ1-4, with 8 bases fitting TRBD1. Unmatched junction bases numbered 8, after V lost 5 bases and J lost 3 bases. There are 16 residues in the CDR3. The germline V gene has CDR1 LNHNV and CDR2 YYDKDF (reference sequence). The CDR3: CATSWRQGRSNEKLFF. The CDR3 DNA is TGTGCCACCAGCTGGCGACAGGGGCGATCTAATGAAAAACTGTTTTTT.

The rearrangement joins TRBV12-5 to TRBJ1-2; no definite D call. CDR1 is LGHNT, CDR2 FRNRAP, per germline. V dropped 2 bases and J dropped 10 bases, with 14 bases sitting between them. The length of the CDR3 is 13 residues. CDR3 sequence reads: CASGLTVQALYTF. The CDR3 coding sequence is TGTGCTAGTGGTTTGACTGTTCAGGCTCTCTACACCTTC.

The CDR3 nucleotides are TGTGCCAGCAGCGTAAAGGGAGCGGGATATGGAAACACCATATATTTT. It is translated as CASSVKGAGYGNTIYF. The chain couples TRBV9 to TRBJ1-3; D gene unclear. Germline assignment: CDR1 SGDLS and CDR2 YYNGEE. V was shortened by 1 base and J by 3 bases, with 14 bases between the two germline ends. This CDR3 region has 16 residues.

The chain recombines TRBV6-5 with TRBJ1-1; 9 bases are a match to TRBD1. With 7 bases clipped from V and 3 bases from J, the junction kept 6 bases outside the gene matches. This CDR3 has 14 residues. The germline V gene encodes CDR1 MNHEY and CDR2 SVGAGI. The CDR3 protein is CASNNRGRDTEAFF. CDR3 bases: TGTGCCAGCAATAACAGGGGGCGAGACACTGAAGCTTTCTTT.

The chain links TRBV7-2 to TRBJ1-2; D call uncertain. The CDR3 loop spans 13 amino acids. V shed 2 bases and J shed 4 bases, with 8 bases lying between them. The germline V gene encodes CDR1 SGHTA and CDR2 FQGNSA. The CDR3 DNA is TGTGCCAGCAGCTTACCCCAAGCCTATGGCTACACCTTC. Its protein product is CASSLPQAYGYTF.

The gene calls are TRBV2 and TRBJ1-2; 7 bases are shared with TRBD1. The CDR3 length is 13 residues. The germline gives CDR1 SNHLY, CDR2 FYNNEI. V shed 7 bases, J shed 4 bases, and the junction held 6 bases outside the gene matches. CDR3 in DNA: TGTGCCAGCAACCCCCGGACAGGCTATGGCTACACCTTC. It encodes CASNPRTGYGYTF.

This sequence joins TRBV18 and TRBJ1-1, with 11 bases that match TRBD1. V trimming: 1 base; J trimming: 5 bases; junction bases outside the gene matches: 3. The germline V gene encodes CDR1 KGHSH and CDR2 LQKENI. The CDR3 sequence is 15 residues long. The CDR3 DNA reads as TGTGCCAGCTCACCACGAGGGGACAGGGGGACTGAAGCTTTCTTT. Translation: CASSPRGDRGTEAFF.

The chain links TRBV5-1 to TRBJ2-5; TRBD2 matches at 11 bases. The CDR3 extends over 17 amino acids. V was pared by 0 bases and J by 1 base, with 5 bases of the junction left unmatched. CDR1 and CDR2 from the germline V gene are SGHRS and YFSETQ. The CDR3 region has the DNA TGCGCCAGCAGCTTGGGACTAGCGGGGAGGGGCCAAGAGACCCAGTACTTC. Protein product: CASSLGLAGRGQETQYF.

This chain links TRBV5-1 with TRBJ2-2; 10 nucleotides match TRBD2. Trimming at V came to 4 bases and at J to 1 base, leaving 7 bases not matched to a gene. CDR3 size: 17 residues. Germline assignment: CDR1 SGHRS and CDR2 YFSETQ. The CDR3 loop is CASSGAGLAMNTGELFF. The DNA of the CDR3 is TGCGCCAGCAGCGGGGCGGGACTAGCGATGAACACCGGGGAGCTGTTTTTT.

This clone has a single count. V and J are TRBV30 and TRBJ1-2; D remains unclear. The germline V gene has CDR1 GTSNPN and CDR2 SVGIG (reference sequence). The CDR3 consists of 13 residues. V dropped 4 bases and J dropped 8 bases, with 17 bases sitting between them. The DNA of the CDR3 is TGTGCCTGGAATTCCCCGCTACTATTCGGCTACACCTTC. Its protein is CAWNSPLLFGYTF.

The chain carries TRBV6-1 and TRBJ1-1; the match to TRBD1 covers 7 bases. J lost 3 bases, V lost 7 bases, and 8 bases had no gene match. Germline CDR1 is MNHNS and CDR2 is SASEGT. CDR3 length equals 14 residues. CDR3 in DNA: TGTGCCAGCACTAAGACAGGGACCGACACTGAAGCTTTCTTT. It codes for CASTKTGTDTEAFF.

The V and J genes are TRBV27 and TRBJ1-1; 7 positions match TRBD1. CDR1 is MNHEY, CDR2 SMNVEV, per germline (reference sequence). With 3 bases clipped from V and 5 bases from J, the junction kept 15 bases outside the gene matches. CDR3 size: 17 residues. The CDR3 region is CASSLSTGVGSGTEAFF. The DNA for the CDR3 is TGTGCCAGCAGTTTGTCCACAGGGGTCGGCTCCGGAACTGAAGCTTTCTTT.

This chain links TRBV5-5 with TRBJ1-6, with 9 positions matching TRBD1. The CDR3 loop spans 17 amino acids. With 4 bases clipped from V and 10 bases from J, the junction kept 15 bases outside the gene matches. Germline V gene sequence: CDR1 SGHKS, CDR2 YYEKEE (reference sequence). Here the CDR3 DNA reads TGTGCCAGCAGCCTACAGTGGACAGGGGCCGGCCTCTCACCCCTCCACTTT. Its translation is CASSLQWTGAGLSPLHF.

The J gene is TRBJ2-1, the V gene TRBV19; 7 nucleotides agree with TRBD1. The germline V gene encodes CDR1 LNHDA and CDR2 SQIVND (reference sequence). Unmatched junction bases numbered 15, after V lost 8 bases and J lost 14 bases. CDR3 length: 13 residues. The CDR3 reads CASSKTGLSPEFF. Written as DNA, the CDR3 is TGTGCCAGTTCCAAGACAGGGCTTTCCCCCGAGTTCTTC.

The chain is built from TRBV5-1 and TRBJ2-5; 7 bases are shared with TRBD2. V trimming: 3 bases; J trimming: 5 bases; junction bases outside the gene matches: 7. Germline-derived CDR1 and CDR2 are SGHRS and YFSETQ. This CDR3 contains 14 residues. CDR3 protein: CASSSVAGGETQYF. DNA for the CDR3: TGCGCCAGCAGCTCAGTAGCGGGTGGGGAGACCCAGTACTTC.

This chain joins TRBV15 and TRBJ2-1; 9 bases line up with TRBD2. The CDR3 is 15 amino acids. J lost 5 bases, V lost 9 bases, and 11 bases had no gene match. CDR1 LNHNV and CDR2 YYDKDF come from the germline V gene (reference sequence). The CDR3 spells CATSEWSGGHNEQFF. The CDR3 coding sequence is TGTGCCACGTCAGAATGGAGCGGGGGGCACAATGAGCAGTTCTTC.

The CDR3 loop reads CASSPVGTLTYEQYF. The CDR3 bases are TGCGCCAGCAGCCCCGTGGGCACTCTTACCTACGAGCAGTACTTC. V usage is TRBV4-1 and J usage is TRBJ2-7; the D is unclear. There are 15 residues in the CDR3. V lost 4 bases to trimming and J lost 2 bases, with 15 bases between them. Germline lookup yields CDR1 MGHRA and CDR2 YSYEKL.

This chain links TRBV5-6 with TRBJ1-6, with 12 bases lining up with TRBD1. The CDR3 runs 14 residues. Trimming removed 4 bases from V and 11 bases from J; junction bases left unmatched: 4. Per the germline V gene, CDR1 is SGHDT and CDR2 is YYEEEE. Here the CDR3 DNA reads TGTGCCAGCAGCGCGGGACAGGGGGCTACACCCCTCCACTTT. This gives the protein CASSAGQGATPLHF.

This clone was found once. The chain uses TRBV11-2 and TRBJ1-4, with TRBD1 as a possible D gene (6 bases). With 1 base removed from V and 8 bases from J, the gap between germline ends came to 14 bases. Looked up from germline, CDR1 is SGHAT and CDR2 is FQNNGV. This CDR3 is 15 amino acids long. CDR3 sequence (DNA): TGTGCCAGCAGCTTAGGTAGCAGGGGTTCGGAAAAACTGTTTTTT. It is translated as CASSLGSRGSEKLFF.

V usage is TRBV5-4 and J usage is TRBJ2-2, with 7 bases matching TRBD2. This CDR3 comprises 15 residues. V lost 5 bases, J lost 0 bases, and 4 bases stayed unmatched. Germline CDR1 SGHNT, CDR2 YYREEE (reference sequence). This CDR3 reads CASRELATNTGELFF. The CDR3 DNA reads TGTGCCAGCAGGGAACTAGCGACGAACACCGGGGAGCTGTTTTTT.

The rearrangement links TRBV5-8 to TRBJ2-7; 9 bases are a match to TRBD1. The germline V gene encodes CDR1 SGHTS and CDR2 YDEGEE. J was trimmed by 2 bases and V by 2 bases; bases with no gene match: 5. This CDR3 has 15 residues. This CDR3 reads CASSLTGGHTYEQYF. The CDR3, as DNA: TGTGCCAGCAGCTTAACAGGGGGCCACACCTACGAGCAGTACTTC.

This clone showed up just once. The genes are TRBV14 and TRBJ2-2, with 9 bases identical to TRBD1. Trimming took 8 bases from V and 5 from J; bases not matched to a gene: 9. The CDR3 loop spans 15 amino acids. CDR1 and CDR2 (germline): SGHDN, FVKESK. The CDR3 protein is CASATGTGLTGELFF. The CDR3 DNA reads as TGTGCCAGCGCAACCGGGACAGGGTTAACCGGGGAGCTGTTTTTT.

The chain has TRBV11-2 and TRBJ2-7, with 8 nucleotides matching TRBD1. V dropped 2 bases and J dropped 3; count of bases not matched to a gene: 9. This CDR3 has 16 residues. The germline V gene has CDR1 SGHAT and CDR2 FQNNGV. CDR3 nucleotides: TGTGCCAGCAGCTTAACGACAGGGGCGGGACACTACGAGCAGTACTTC. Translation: CASSLTTGAGHYEQYF.

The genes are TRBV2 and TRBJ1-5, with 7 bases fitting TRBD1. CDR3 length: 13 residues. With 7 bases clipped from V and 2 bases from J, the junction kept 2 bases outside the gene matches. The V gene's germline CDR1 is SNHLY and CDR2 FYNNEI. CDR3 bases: TGTGCCAGCAATGGACAGGGCAATCAGCCCCAGCATTTT. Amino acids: CASNGQGNQPQHF. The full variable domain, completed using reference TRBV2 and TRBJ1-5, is EPEVTQTPSHQVTQMGQEVILRCVPISNHLYFYWYRQILGQKVEFLVSFYNNEISEKSEIFDDQFSVERPDGSNFTLKIRSTKLEDSAMYFCASNGQGNQPQHFGDGTRLSIL.

The DNA for the CDR3 is TGTGCTAGTGCTCAGGACGGGAAGGGTCAGCCCCAGCATTTT. Protein sequence: CASAQDGKGQPQHF. The V call is TRBV12-5, the J call TRBJ1-5, with D unclear. The CDR3 covers 14 residues. Between the trimmed V and J ends, which lost 7 bases and 6 bases, there was a span of 16 bases. CDR1 LGHNT and CDR2 FRNRAP come from the germline V gene. Combining the CDR3 with reference TRBV12-5 and TRBJ1-5 gives the whole variable domain DARVTQTPRHKVTEMGQEVTMRCQPILGHNTVFWYRQTMMQGLELLAYFRNRAPLDDSGMPKDRFSAEMPDATLATLKIQPSEPRDSAVYFCASAQDGKGQPQHFGDGTRLSIL.

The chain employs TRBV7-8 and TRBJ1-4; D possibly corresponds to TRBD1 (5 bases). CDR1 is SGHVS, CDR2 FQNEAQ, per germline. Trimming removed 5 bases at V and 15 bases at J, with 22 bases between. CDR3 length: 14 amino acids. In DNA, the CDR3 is TGTGCCAGCAGCCCTACACGCCAGGGCCGGAGGGTGTTTTTT. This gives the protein CASSPTRQGRRVFF.

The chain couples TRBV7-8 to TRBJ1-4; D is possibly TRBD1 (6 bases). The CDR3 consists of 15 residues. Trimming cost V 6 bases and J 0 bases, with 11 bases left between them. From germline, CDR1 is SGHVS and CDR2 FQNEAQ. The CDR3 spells CASRAKGATNEKLFF. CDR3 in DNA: TGTGCCAGCAGAGCAAAGGGGGCAACTAATGAAAAACTGTTTTTT.

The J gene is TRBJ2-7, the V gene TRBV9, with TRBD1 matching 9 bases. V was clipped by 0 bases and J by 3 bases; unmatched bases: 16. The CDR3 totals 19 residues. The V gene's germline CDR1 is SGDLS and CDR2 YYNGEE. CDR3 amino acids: CASSVAPGRDRALHYEQYF. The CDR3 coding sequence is TGTGCCAGCAGCGTAGCCCCCGGCCGGGACAGGGCTCTCCACTACGAGCAGTACTTC.